A selection of T cell receptor beta chains follows, all from one sample in a study of T cells in localized non-small cell lung cancer. The method was immunoSEQ multiplex PCR; TCRdb's version includes in-frame clones alone and lacks a portion of them. The sample includes around 96,000 clones, about nine tenths of them seen just once. Sequences were derived from PBMCs, sampled before any cancer treatment. The origin of the receptors is a woman aged 35 to 70 with stage II squamous cell lung carcinoma. Both conserved end residues are part of each CDR3. The order of the fields is J gene, D gene, V gene, clone size, CDR3 DNA, CDR3 protein. The D gene is left open where the match is weak. Clone size appears in some rows only: once, few, many, or a class for an expanded clone.

TRBJ1-1	.	TRBV10-1	.	TGCGCCAGCAGGGAGGGTCGTAAAGACACTGAAGCTTTCTTT	CASREGRKDTEAFF
TRBJ1-4	.	TRBV12-2	.	TGTGCAAGTCGCTTAGAAGAGGGGAGGGAAAAACTGTTTTTT	CASRLEEGREKLFF
TRBJ1-5	.	TRBV7-2	.	TGTGCCAGCAGCTTCCTAGGGAACCAAAATCAGCCCCAGCATTTT	CASSFLGNQNQPQHF
TRBJ2-7	.	TRBV5-6	.	TGTGCCAGCAGCCGCCGACAGGGACTCTACGAGCAGTACTTC	CASSRRQGLYEQYF
TRBJ1-2	.	TRBV30	.	TGTGCCTGGAGGGGTCGAGCATCGAGAGCGGCTAACTATGGCTACACCTTC	CAWRGRASRAANYGYTF
TRBJ2-5	TRBD1	TRBV28	.	TGTGCCAGCAGTCTACCGGGACAGAACCAAGAGACCCAGTACTTC	CASSLPGQNQETQYF
TRBJ1-1	.	TRBV10-2	few	TGCGCCAGCAGTGATAGGGGCGTCACTGAAGCTTTCTTT	CASSDRGVTEAFF
TRBJ2-2	.	TRBV28	.	TGTGCCAGCAGTTTAACCGGGGAGCTGTTTTTT	CASSLTGELFF
TRBJ2-2	.	TRBV7-2	.	TGTGCCAGCAGCTTAGTGGTGGGGGCGGCCGGGGAGCTGTTTTTT	CASSLVVGAAGELFF
TRBJ2-6	.	TRBV5-1	.	TGCGCCAGCAGCTTAAGACAGTCTGGCTCTGGGGCCAACGTCCTGACTTTC	CASSLRQSGSGANVLTF
TRBJ2-1	TRBD2	TRBV6-6	.	TGTGCCAGCAGTTACTCCCTAGCGGGAATCTACAATGAGCAGTTCTTC	CASSYSLAGIYNEQFF
TRBJ1-2	.	TRBV9	.	TGTGCCAGCAGCACCCTCAGGACAGATGGCTACACCTTC	CASSTLRTDGYTF
TRBJ1-1	.	TRBV11-2	.	TGTGCCAGCAGCTTAGTACGCGGGGGGAAAGCTTTCTTT	CASSLVRGGKAFF
TRBJ1-1	TRBD1	TRBV6-1	.	TGTGCCAGCAGTGAAATTAAGGGGGCTCGATTGAACACTGAAGCTTTCTTT	CASSEIKGARLNTEAFF
TRBJ2-7	.	TRBV5-6	.	TGTGCCAGCAGCCGTCAAGCCTACGAGCAGTACTTC	CASSRQAYEQYF
TRBJ1-1	.	TRBV30	.	TGTGCCTGGAGTGTACGGGCCGGGGACACTGAAGCTTTCTTT	CAWSVRAGDTEAFF
TRBJ1-3	.	TRBV30	.	TGTGCCTGGGGGGAAGGAAACACCATATATTTT	CAWGEGNTIYF
TRBJ1-5	TRBD1	TRBV5-8	.	TGTGCCAGCAGCTCCCAAGACAGGGGAAGCAATCAGCCCCAGCATTTT	CASSSQDRGSNQPQHF
TRBJ2-7	TRBD2	TRBV7-9	.	TGTGCCAGCAGCTCAGGGCGGGAGGGCCGCGAGCAGTACTTC	CASSSGREGREQYF
TRBJ2-7	TRBD2	TRBV5-1	.	TGCGCCAGCAGCATCCGTGGGACTAGCGGGAGTGGACACGAGCAGTACTTC	CASSIRGTSGSGHEQYF
TRBJ1-5	.	TRBV7-2	few	TGTGCCAGCAGCTCTTCGGACGGATATCAGCCCCAGCATTTT	CASSSSDGYQPQHF
TRBJ2-3	TRBD2	TRBV7-2	.	TGTGCCAGCAGCATCTGGGGGGGAGACACAGATACGCAGTATTTT	CASSIWGGDTDTQYF
TRBJ2-3	TRBD1	TRBV10-3	.	TGTGCCATCAGTGAAGGGGACAGGGTTGCAGATACGCAGTATTTT	CAISEGDRVADTQYF
TRBJ1-1	.	TRBV2	.	TGTGCCAGCAGCCAACAGGGCAGCACTGAAGCTTTCTTT	CASSQQGSTEAFF
TRBJ2-7	.	TRBV28	.	TGTGCCAGCAGGCCCCTCGGGGGCTCCTCCTACGAGCAGTACTTC	CASRPLGGSSYEQYF
TRBJ1-4	.	TRBV30	few	TGTGCCTGGAGTTCCGGAAAACTGTTTTTT	CAWSSGKLFF
TRBJ1-2	.	TRBV19	.	TGTGCCAGCATGGGGGGGAACTATGGCTACACCTTC	CASMGGNYGYTF
TRBJ1-1	.	TRBV11-2	once	TGTGCCAGCAGCTTAGGTGGTCCGGTGGTAAACACTGAAGCTTTCTTT	CASSLGGPVVNTEAFF
TRBJ1-5	TRBD1	TRBV19	.	TGTGCCAGTAGTATCGACAGGGGCAATCAGCCCCAGCATTTT	CASSIDRGNQPQHF
TRBJ2-1	.	TRBV15	.	TGTGCCACCAGCAGTGATGGAGTGGTGGATGAGCAGTTCTTC	CATSSDGVVDEQFF